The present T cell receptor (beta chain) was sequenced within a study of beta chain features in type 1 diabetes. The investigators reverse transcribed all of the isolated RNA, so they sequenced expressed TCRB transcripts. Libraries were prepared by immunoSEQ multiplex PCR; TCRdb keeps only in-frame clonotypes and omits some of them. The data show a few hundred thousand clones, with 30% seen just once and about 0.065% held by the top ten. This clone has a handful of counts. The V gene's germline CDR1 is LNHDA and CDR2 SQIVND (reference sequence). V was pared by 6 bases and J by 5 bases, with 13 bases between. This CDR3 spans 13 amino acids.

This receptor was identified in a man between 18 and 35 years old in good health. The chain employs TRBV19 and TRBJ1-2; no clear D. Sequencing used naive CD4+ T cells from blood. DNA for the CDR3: TGTGCCAGTAGAACTAGTGGGCGGTATGGCTACACCTTC. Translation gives CASRTSGRYGYTF. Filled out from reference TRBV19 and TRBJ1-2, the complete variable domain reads DGGITQSPKYLFRKEGQNVTLSCEQNLNHDAMYWYRQDPGQGLRLIYYSQIVNDFQKGDIAEGYSVSREKKESFPLTVTSAQKNPTAFYLCASRTSGRYGYTFGSGTRLTVV.